This TCR beta chain was retrieved from a study of cytomegalovirus exposure and HLA in healthy donors. Whole-study results and caveats: Roughly uniform sequencing depth across donors was assumed, possibly incorrectly.

A note on this clone: Its antigen is not known.

Primers included in the PCR were 60 Vbeta and 13 Jbeta primers. Clones were sequenced by immunoSEQ multiplex PCR, and TCRdb holds only the in-frame ones, with some missing. The table lists under 200,000 clones, around 80% of them singletons, with roughly 7% in the top ten. Trimming removed 3 bases at V and 0 bases at J, with 12 bases between. The CDR3 is made up of 16 amino acids. CDR1 and CDR2 from the germline V gene are MNHEY and SVGAGI. The source material was PBMCs. The V and J genes are TRBV6-5 and TRBJ1-3; unclear D gene. The clonotype originates from a woman in her thirties or forties in good health and CMV-seropositive. For the CDR3, the DNA is TGTGCCAGCAGTTATCCCGACTCGCCCTCTGGAAACACCATATATTTT. It encodes CASSYPDSPSGNTIYF.